The 22 T cell receptor beta chains listed next were all sequenced from one sample in a study of neurological immune-mediated disorders. TCRdb re-derived calls from the 5' RACE reads in MiXCR, one entry per CDR3 protein. Altogether tens of thousands of distinct CDR3 sequences are present, 10% being singletons, with the ten largest covering 1.8%. The source material was PBMCs. The receptors derive from a man aged 40-49 years in good health.

This clonotype was recorded at least ten times. This chain links TRBV7-3 with TRBJ2-3; D might be TRBD1 or TRBD2, each matching 6 bases. The CDR3 covers 15 residues. Germline V gives CDR1 SGHTA, CDR2 FQGTGA. V was cut by 5 bases and J by 1 base, with 13 bases left in between. The CDR3 region has the DNA TGTGCCAGCAGCGAGGGGGGCCCGGGCACAGATACGCAGTATTTT. Encoded protein: CASSEGGPGTDTQYF.

This clonotype was observed many times. The chain has TRBV7-2 and TRBJ2-5, with D maybe TRBD2 (5 bases). V gave up 5 bases and J gave up 7 bases, with 17 bases separating them. CDR3 length: 14 amino acids. Germline V gene sequence: CDR1 SGHTA, CDR2 FQGNSA. As DNA, the CDR3 is TGTGCCAGCAGCCCTAGGGCGGGCCCGAGGACCCAGTACTTC. Its translation is CASSPRAGPRTQYF.

This clonotype came up many times. This rearrangement joins TRBV5-1 to TRBJ2-7, with D perhaps matching TRBD2 (6 bases). V was clipped by 4 bases and J by 5 bases, with 16 bases between them. Per the germline V gene, CDR1 is SGHRS and CDR2 is YFSETQ. CDR3 size: 14 residues. The CDR3 nucleotides read TGCGCCAGCAGCCCCGGTCGGGGGTCCGACGAGCAGTACTTC. This gives the protein CASSPGRGSDEQYF.

The table lists this clonotype with many counts. In DNA, the CDR3 is TGCAGTGCTAGAGATAAGGGGACTAGCGTCTACAATGAGCAGTTCTTC. Residues: CSARDKGTSVYNEQFF. This rearrangement joins TRBV20-1 to TRBJ2-1, with 10 bases identical to TRBD2. The CDR3 has 16 amino acids. V lost 0 bases, J lost 3 bases, and 5 bases stayed unmatched. Germline lookup yields CDR1 DFQATT and CDR2 SNEGSKA (reference sequence).

The sample holds many counts of this clonotype. The rearrangement uses TRBV11-3 and TRBJ2-4; D gene unclear. CDR3 length: 15 residues. CDR1 and CDR2 (germline): SGHNT, YENEEA. With 10 bases removed from V and 0 bases from J, the gap between germline ends came to 16 bases. CDR3 sequence (DNA): TGTGCCATCAATCTCAAAATGTTAGCCAAAAACATTCAGTACTTC. Protein sequence: CAINLKMLAKNIQYF.

This clonotype was recorded many times. The chain joins TRBV29-1 to TRBJ2-7, with a possible D match to TRBD1 (5 bases). CDR1 and CDR2 (germline): SQVTM, ANQGSEA. The V gene lost 5 bases and the J gene lost 0 bases, with 8 bases spanning the gap. The CDR3 is 12 amino acids. CDR3 protein: CSVLRGSYEQYF. As DNA, the CDR3 is TGCAGCGTTCTAAGGGGCTCCTACGAGCAGTACTTC.

This clonotype was seen ten or more times. The chain uses TRBV11-2 and TRBJ2-1, with no clear D. In germline, CDR1 is SGHAT, CDR2 FQNNGV. CDR3 length equals 15 residues. The ends were cut back, 1 base at V and 2 bases at J, with 9 bases in the middle. CDR3 nucleotides: TGTGCCAGCAGCTTAGTGTCGACTCCCTACAATGAGCAGTTCTTC. Its protein product is CASSLVSTPYNEQFF. The full variable domain, in which reference TRBV11-2 and TRBJ2-1 provide the parts outside the CDR3, is EAGVAQSPRYKIIEKRQSVAFWCNPISGHATLYWYQQILGQGPKLLIQFQNNGVVDDSQLPKDRFSAERLKGVDSTLKIQPAKLEDSAVYLCASSLVSTPYNEQFFGPGTRLTVL.

The table lists this clonotype with many counts. The V call is TRBV20-1, the J call TRBJ2-3; 7 bases are a match to TRBD2. Per the germline V gene, CDR1 is DFQATT and CDR2 is SNEGSKA (reference sequence). Trimming took 2 bases from V and 6 from J; bases not matched to a gene: 8. The length of the CDR3 is 14 residues. CDR3 bases: TGCAGTGCTAGATGGGTCGGGAGGAGGGATACGCAGTATTTT. Translating it yields CSARWVGRRDTQYF.

This clonotype is a singleton in its sample. This chain links TRBV28 with TRBJ1-5; possibly TRBD1 for D (6 bases). This CDR3 region has 15 residues. Per germline, CDR1 MDHEN and CDR2 SYDVKM. V was pared by 5 bases and J by 1 base, with 12 bases between. CDR3 in DNA: TGTGCCAGCAGTGTCCGGGGGCTGAGCAATCAGCCCCAGCATTTT. As protein: CASSVRGLSNQPQHF. Based on the CDR3 plus reference TRBV28 and TRBJ1-5, the full variable domain is DVKVTQSSRYLVKRTGEKVFLECVQDMDHENMFWYRQDPGLGLRLIYFSYDVKMKEKGDIPEGYSVSREKKERFSLILESASTNQTSMYLCASSVRGLSNQPQHFGDGTRLSIL.

The chain carries TRBV19 and TRBJ1-1; the D gene is possibly TRBD1 (6 bases). The CDR3 consists of 14 residues. V was shortened by 7 bases and J by 2 bases, with 14 bases between the two germline ends. CDR1 and CDR2 (germline): LNHDA, SQIVND (reference sequence). The CDR3 nucleotides are TGTGCCAGTACCCTTGTCAGGGGCAACACTGAAGCTTTCTTT. Translation gives CASTLVRGNTEAFF.

This clonotype was picked up many times. The rearrangement uses TRBV19 and TRBJ2-1; 9 bases map to TRBD2. This CDR3 contains 15 residues. The J segment lost 6 bases and the V segment lost 5 bases, leaving 8 bases of the junction unmatched. From germline, CDR1 is LNHDA and CDR2 SQIVND (reference sequence). CDR3 in DNA: TGTGCCAGTAGTGAGACTAGCGGAATCCTCAATGAGCAGTTCTTC. It is translated as CASSETSGILNEQFF.

Ten or more counts support this clonotype. This chain links TRBV15 with TRBJ2-1; D is possibly TRBD2 (7 bases). V was clipped by 0 bases and J by 5 bases, with 14 bases between them. There are 16 residues in the CDR3. Germline CDR1 is LNHNV and CDR2 is YYDKDF (reference sequence). The DNA of the CDR3 is TGTGCCACCAGCAGAGATGGGGGGGGCCGGGACAATGAGCAGTTCTTC. Its protein is CATSRDGGGRDNEQFF.

This clonotype was counted at least ten times. This rearrangement joins TRBV29-1 to TRBJ2-2, with D tentatively TRBD1 (6 bases). The CDR3 loop spans 15 amino acids. V lost 0 bases, J lost 3 bases, and 11 bases lay in between. The germline CDR1 and CDR2 sequences are SQVTM and ANQGSEA. The CDR3 DNA sequence: TGCAGCGTTGAAGATGAGGGGGTAGACACCGGGGAGCTGTTTTTT. Its protein product is CSVEDEGVDTGELFF.

Comments on this clonotype: A read error is possible here, since a much larger clone lies one base away. The chain is built from TRBV11-1 and TRBJ2-7; 9 nucleotides match TRBD1. Germline assignment: CDR1 SGHAT and CDR2 FQDESV (reference sequence). The CDR3 is 14 residues long. CDR3 sequence: CSSRSGTGSYEQYF. CDR3 sequence (DNA): TGTTCCAGCAGATCCGGGACAGGGTCCTACGAGCAGTACTTC.

This clonotype was counted many times. The chain joins TRBV5-1 to TRBJ2-1, with 12 bases fitting TRBD2. Trimming removed 5 bases from V and 3 bases from J; junction bases left unmatched: 6. Germline V gene sequence: CDR1 SGHRS, CDR2 YFSETQ. The CDR3 extends over 16 amino acids. Here the CDR3 reads CASRYLAGGLYNEQFF. DNA of the CDR3: TGCGCCAGCAGATACCTAGCGGGGGGGCTCTACAATGAGCAGTTCTTC.

This clonotype has a handful of counts. The gene calls are TRBV19 and TRBJ2-2; a weak D match, TRBD2 (5 bases). CDR3 size: 14 residues. The germline gives CDR1 LNHDA, CDR2 SQIVND (reference sequence). Between the trimmed V and J ends, which lost 4 bases and 6 bases, there was a span of 12 bases. CDR3 coding DNA: TGTGCCAGTAGTAACGGGGTTAGGGCCGGGGAGCTGTTTTTT. Protein product: CASSNGVRAGELFF.

This clonotype was detected many times. The chain recombines TRBV6-5 with TRBJ1-4, with 8 bases aligning to TRBD1. CDR1 and CDR2 from the germline V gene are MNHEY and SVGAGI. V shed 6 bases, J shed 1 base, and the junction held 4 bases outside the gene matches. CDR3 length equals 15 residues. The CDR3 is CASRLTGGTNEKLFF. In DNA form, the CDR3 reads TGTGCCAGCAGACTTACAGGGGGAACTAATGAAAAACTGTTTTTT.

This clonotype showed up many times. The CDR3 here is CASSLGQGASQPQHF. The CDR3 bases are TGTGCCAGCAGCTTAGGACAGGGGGCATCGCAGCCCCAGCATTTT. The V gene is TRBV7-2, the J gene TRBJ1-5; TRBD1 matches at 10 bases. This CDR3 spans 15 amino acids. Germline V CDR1 and CDR2: SGHTA, FQGNSA. The junction had 4 bases not matched to a gene; V was cut back by 1 base and J by 7 bases.

This clonotype was picked up many times. This sequence joins TRBV29-1 and TRBJ1-2; D not resolved. Germline V gene lookup returns CDR1 SQVTM and CDR2 ANQGSEA. This CDR3 has 9 amino acids. V was cut by 5 bases and J by 8 bases, with 6 bases left in between. DNA for the CDR3: TGCAGCGTTAATGAGGGCTACACCTTC. This sequence encodes CSVNEGYTF.

This clonotype was recorded many times. V gene TRBV5-1 combines with J gene TRBJ1-2, with a tentative D call TRBD1 (5 bases). Germline CDR1 SGHRS, CDR2 YFSETQ. Trimming took off 5 bases at V and 8 bases at J, with 19 bases between the two ends. The CDR3 covers 14 residues. Here the CDR3 DNA reads TGCGCCAGCAGTCCCGACAGTGCCGGGGGAGGCTACACCTTC. Its protein is CASSPDSAGGGYTF.

The sample holds many counts of this clonotype. The chain combines TRBV5-1 with TRBJ2-1, with no clear D. Germline values: CDR1 SGHRS, CDR2 YFSETQ. The CDR3 sequence is 15 residues long. Trimming removed 0 bases from V and 2 bases from J, with 9 bases in between. The CDR3 is CASSLDRGAYNEQFF. For the CDR3, the DNA is TGCGCCAGCAGCTTGGACCGAGGTGCCTACAATGAGCAGTTCTTC.

This clonotype has a handful of counts. Since a much larger clone is just one base distant, this may be a read error. The chain has TRBV9 and TRBJ2-3; D ambiguous. This CDR3 comprises 10 residues. V was clipped by 6 bases and J by 4 bases, with 3 bases between them. The germline V gene encodes CDR1 SGDLS and CDR2 YYNGEE. DNA for the CDR3: TGTGCCAGCAACGCAGATACGCAGTATTTT. As protein: CASNADTQYF.